This T cell receptor (beta chain) is drawn from a study of cytotoxic CD8 clonotypes in ibrutinib-treated CLL. Study context: Response samples were taken after a median of approximately 11 months on treatment, range 6 to 36. Each sample contained, on average, just over 250,000 productive templates and tens of thousands of productive rearrangements. Study-level points and caveats: Clonality increased at ibrutinib response and stayed stable in sustained remission. At progression, however, it fell back toward baseline.

About this clone itself: The antigen remains unidentified.

Sequencing was performed with immunoSEQ multiplex PCR; in TCRdb, only in-frame clones are kept and a portion is missing. The table lists under 40,000 clones, 49% of them singletons, with under 20% in the top ten. Genomic DNA for TCR beta libraries, 2 to 2.5 micrograms, came from cryopreserved PBMCs. J was trimmed by 2 bases and V by 6 bases; bases with no gene match: 7. Germline CDR1 SNHLY, CDR2 FYNNEI. The CDR3 contains 15 residues. The receptor was isolated from a human donor with chronic lymphocytic leukemia. V usage is TRBV2 and J usage is TRBJ1-3; 7 bases match TRBD1. The sequenced sample was PBMCs, obtained before ibrutinib treatment. Written as DNA, the CDR3 is TGTGCCAGCAGGGTCAGGGGGGCTGCTGGAAACACCATATATTTT. Translation: CASRVRGAAGNTIYF.